The 6 T cell receptor beta chains listed next were all sequenced from one sample in a study of response to subunit inactivated influenza vaccine (dated by TCRdb to 2016 to 2019). Library method: RT-PCR. Sequencing relied on an Illumina HiSeq 2500. The public sequencing data were trimmed at Q25 with fastp and processed into clonotypes with MiXCR by TCRdb, which kept only in-frame beta chains. Under each unique CDR3 protein, matching rows form one entry showing the most common genes and DNA. In this sample the table shows over 750,000 distinct CDR3 sequences, about 20% of which occur a single time. The ten largest account for 10% to 13% of the sample. Sequenced material: PBMCs from blood, taken around 5 days after vaccination. The receptors here all came from a man aged 45 to 65 who received an inactivated influenza vaccine. Donor details come from another sample of the same person, matched by shared clones.

This clonotype was seen more than once but under ten times. This sequence joins TRBV7-2 and TRBJ1-2; TRBD1 aligns across 7 bases. Germline V CDR1 and CDR2: SGHTA, FQGNSA. V lost 4 bases to trimming and J lost 1 base; unmatched junction nucleotides: 6. CDR3 size: 15 residues. CDR3 sequence reads: CASSSRGGFNYGYTF. CDR3 DNA: TGTGCCAGCAGCTCCAGGGGGGGCTTTAACTATGGCTACACCTTC.

The rearrangement links TRBV7-9 to TRBJ2-1; 9 nucleotides match TRBD1. CDR1 is SEHNR and CDR2 is FQNEAQ in the germline V gene (reference sequence). The trim removed 4 bases at V and 0 bases at J, leaving 7 bases unmatched. The length of the CDR3 is 17 residues. CDR3 DNA: TGTGCCAGCAGCTCCTGGACAGGGGCGAACTCCTACAATGAGCAGTTCTTC. Its translation is CASSSWTGANSYNEQFF.

The chain joins TRBV7-9 to TRBJ2-2, with a weak D call TRBD1 (6 bases). The CDR3 contains 15 residues. V dropped 3 bases and J dropped 6 bases, with 14 bases sitting between them. Germline values: CDR1 SEHNR, CDR2 FQNEAQ (reference sequence). The CDR3 region has the DNA TGTGCCAGCAGCTTTATTTCCCAGGGGTCCGGGGAGCTGTTTTTT. Amino acids: CASSFISQGSGELFF.

The chain joins TRBV6-2 or TRBV6-3 to TRBJ1-1; D unresolved. CDR1 is MNHEY, CDR2 SVGEGT, per germline. With 2 bases removed from V and 1 base from J, the gap between germline ends came to 8 bases. The length of the CDR3 is 14 residues. CDR3 sequence (DNA): TGTGCCAGCAGTTACGGGAACCCGAACACTGAAGCTTTCTTT. It is translated as CASSYGNPNTEAFF.

In its sample, this clonotype was seen a few times. The CDR3 nucleotides are TGTGCCAGCAGCTTCTTAATGACAGATACGCAGTATTTT. It encodes CASSFLMTDTQYF. The rearrangement uses TRBV7-3 and TRBJ2-3; D is unclear. V dropped 3 bases and J dropped 3 bases, with 7 bases sitting between them. Per germline, CDR1 SGHTA and CDR2 FQGTGA. The CDR3 spans 13 residues.

V usage is TRBV24-1 and J usage is TRBJ2-1; maybe TRBD2 (5 bases). This CDR3 is built from 16 residues. Germline CDR1 KGHDR, CDR2 SFDVKD. Deletions cut 3 bases from V and 4 bases from J, with 15 bases between. CDR3 DNA: TGTGCCACCAGTGATATTACTAGTGTCGCTTACAATGAGCAGTTCTTC. Protein: CATSDITSVAYNEQFF.